This T cell receptor (beta chain) was profiled in a study of blood T cell repertoires in COVID-19. Germline CDR1 GTSNPN, CDR2 SVGIG (reference sequence). The CDR3 has 12 amino acids. The V end was cut by 6 bases, the J end by 6 bases, with 11 bases between. The data were produced by immunoSEQ multiplex PCR, yet TCRdb's version contains in-frame clones alone and is incomplete. This table holds 30,000 to 40,000 clones, around 87% found once. The genes are TRBV30 and TRBJ1-4; the D gene is possibly TRBD1 (6 bases). The sample comprised peripheral blood. The receptor was isolated from a man between 65 and 85 years old with acute or convalescent COVID-19. CDR3 DNA: TGTGCCTGCACAGGGAGGGATGAAAAACTGTTTTTT. It codes for CACTGRDEKLFF.